This T cell receptor (beta chain) was identified in a study of blood T cell repertoires in COVID-19. Study-wide context: The analysed material was cDNA or gDNA that came from T cells, B-cell-depleted T cells, or PBMCs.

Profiling relied on immunoSEQ multiplex PCR, and the TCRdb table lists in-frame clones only, not all of them. The table shows roughly 80,000 clones, with 88% occurring only once. The sample consisted of peripheral blood. The source of this sequence is a human donor in a cohort sampled during active COVID-19.

As DNA, the CDR3 is TGCGCCAGCAGCTTGGAGGCACTGGACAACTCCTACGAGCAGTACTTC. Translation gives CASSLEALDNSYEQYF. This chain connects TRBV5-1 to TRBJ2-7, with D perhaps TRBD1 (5 bases). The CDR3 has 16 amino acids. V dropped 0 bases and J dropped 0 bases, with 13 bases sitting between them. Germline V gene lookup returns CDR1 SGHRS and CDR2 YFSETQ.